This TCR beta chain was recovered during a study of T-cell memory formation after mild COVID-19 (dated by TCRdb to the early 2020s). A note on the overall study: TCR sequence clusters from the two donors were largely donor specific. In a couple of donors, T-cell clones that expanded and contracted after mild COVID-19 were tracked by sequencing TCRalpha and TCRbeta repertoires over time. The cohort comprised two young, previously healthy adult volunteers, one female and one male.

PBMCs were isolated by Ficoll-Paque density gradient centrifugation. As to this clonotype: What this receptor recognizes is not known. Qualities for individual bases were not recorded, and no much larger clone is one base off.

The CDR3, from cysteine to phenylalanine, totals 16 residues. The kept DNA is CDR3 alone, 48 bases in frame from the first base. V is pared back by 1 base and J by 1 base, with 12 bases lying between the germline termini. Findings and caveats that apply to the study as a whole: Clones that contracted from day 15 to 85 showed balanced CD4/CD8 phenotypes, whereas a second wave of clones that expanded from day 15 to 37 leaned towards CD4+. The study covered only a couple of mild cases, and larger cohorts including severe cases with pre-infection samples were considered necessary. Contracting CD4+ clones appeared mostly in the CM and EM memory subsets, whereas CD8+ clones were enriched in EMRA. The second-wave clones that peaked on day 37 were not confirmed to be SARS-CoV-2 specific. The detection of some responding clones in pre-infection memory suggests that pre-existing cross-reactive memory T cells joined the SARS-CoV-2 response.

Sequenced using an Illumina NovaSeq 6000. Using 5'RACE with constant-segment primers, TCRalpha and TCRbeta cDNA libraries were constructed, with sample barcodes and unique molecular identifiers added in the process. RNA was extracted from every sample with Trizol reagent. Library amplification was performed in two PCR steps, and a second sample barcode and Illumina TruSeq adapters were introduced in the second step. The libraries were sequenced on an Illumina NovaSeq using 2 x 150 bp paired-end reads. As for the authors' bioinformatics: With migec v1.2.7, reads were demultiplexed and then collapsed into UMI-guided consensus sequences. With mixcr v2.1.11, UMI consensuses were aligned to TRA and TRB V and J templates and assembled into clonotypes. Clonotypes were classified as expanded or contracted when called significant by both edgeR and NoisET, with noise models trained on biological replicates. edgeR calls used a false discovery rate-adjusted p below 0.01 and a log2 fold-change threshold of 1. As an exploratory analysis of dynamics, max-normalized trajectories of the 1000 most abundant clonotypes were examined with PCA combined with hierarchical clustering. The CD4 or CD8 phenotype of responding clones was assigned using the separately sequenced CD4+ and CD8+ repertoires. TCRdb took the public reads, trimmed them with fastp at Q25, ran MiXCR for clone calling and kept in-frame beta chains. Duplicate CDR3 protein sequences are folded into a single record with the most common DNA and genes. The V and J calls were determined by TCRdb, not by the authors. Recorded for this sample are hundreds of thousands of distinct CDR3 sequences; over 15% of them occurred a single time. The ten largest clones capture 20% to 25% of the sample.

The chain joins TRBV12-3 or TRBV12-4 to TRBJ2-3; there is no confident call for the D gene. This sequence was found in a man younger than 30 who had mild COVID-19 (a few samples of this study predate the infection). The sample titles of this study are shuffled in the database, so cell type and time point are left out; the donor was told from shared clones. Sequencing was carried out using PBMCs or a T cell subset sorted from them (not recorded which). Here is the DNA: TGTGCCAGCAGTTTAGATCTCCCGCCGGGCACAGATACGCAGTATTTT. Its product reads: CASSLDLPPGTDTQYF.